These 27 T cell receptor beta chains originate from one sample sequenced in a study of T cells in Graves' hyperthyroidism and ophthalmopathy. It was RNA transcripts that yielded the amplified TCR beta CDR3 regions. During a first-round RT-PCR of the TCR CDR3, the HTBI primer set was used. In TCRdb, the multiplex PCR reads were re-called with MiXCR into one record per CDR3 protein. Of over 300,000 distinct CDR3 sequences listed, around 13% were seen once; the top ten hold 34%. The sample consisted of blood. These TCRs come from a woman aged 35 to 49 with Graves' ophthalmopathy.

In this sample, this clonotype turned up many times. This chain links TRBV6-1 with TRBJ1-2; D not certain. V lost 7 bases and J 5 bases, leaving 11 bases between the germline ends. CDR1 MNHNS and CDR2 SASEGT come from the germline V gene. This CDR3 region has 12 residues. This chain's CDR3 is CASTRGNYGYTF. CDR3 coding DNA: TGTGCCAGCACCCGAGGAAATTATGGCTACACCTTC.

V is TRBV13 and J is TRBJ2-1; 11 nucleotides agree with TRBD2. The germline V gene has CDR1 PRHDT and CDR2 FYEKMQ (reference sequence). Trimming took 1 base from V and 4 from J; bases not matched to a gene: 3. The CDR3 length is 16 residues. The CDR3 bases are TGTGCCAGCAGCTTAGTGACTAGCGGGATTTACAATGAGCAGTTCTTC. Its protein is CASSLVTSGIYNEQFF. The full variable domain, rest sourced from reference TRBV13 and TRBJ2-1, is AAGVIQSPRHLIKEKRETATLKCYPIPRHDTVYWYQQGPGQDPQFLISFYEKMQSDKGSIPDRFSAQQFSDYHSELNMSSLELGDSALYFCASSLVTSGIYNEQFFGPGTRLTVL.

This clonotype has at least ten counts. This sequence joins TRBV15 and TRBJ2-3; D unresolved. This CDR3 region has 11 residues. Germline lookup yields CDR1 LNHNV and CDR2 YYDKDF (reference sequence). Trimming stripped 0 bases from V and 6 bases from J, with 1 base between. The CDR3 protein is CATSRDDTQYF. In DNA form, the CDR3 reads TGTGCCACCAGCAGAGATGATACGCAGTATTTT.

This clonotype was seen many times. The chain links TRBV2 to TRBJ2-1; 10 bases align to TRBD2. Per germline, CDR1 SNHLY and CDR2 FYNNEI. Trimming removed 6 bases from V and 15 bases from J; junction bases left unmatched: 14. The CDR3 is 14 amino acids. CDR3 coding DNA: TGTGCCAGCAGCGAGGCACTAGCGGGAAATGAGGCGTTCTTC. Translating it yields CASSEALAGNEAFF.

Comments on this clonotype: A much larger clone lies one base from this, so it may be a read error. J is TRBJ2-1 and V is TRBV12-3 or TRBV12-4; either TRBD1 or TRBD2 may supply D (5 bases each). The V end was cut by 4 bases, the J end by 9 bases, with 7 bases between. The CDR3 has 11 amino acids. CDR3 amino acids: CASSSGAEQFF. In nucleotides, the CDR3 is TGTGCCAGCAGTTCCGGGGCTGAGCAGTTCTTC.

This clonotype occurred many times. The rearrangement links TRBV6-1 to TRBJ2-1, with TRBD2 matching over 8 bases. After removal of 3 bases from V and 2 bases from J, the junction contained 9 bases not matched to a gene. The CDR3 has 17 residues. Germline V gene data show CDR1 as MNHNS and CDR2 as SASEGT. CDR3: CASSEILAGNTYNEQFF. The CDR3 nucleotides are TGTGCCAGCAGTGAGATTTTAGCGGGAAATACCTACAATGAGCAGTTCTTC.

This clonotype was seen ten or more times. The V call is TRBV6-1, the J call TRBJ1-1; D possibly corresponds to TRBD1 (6 bases). Germline V gene data show CDR1 as MNHNS and CDR2 as SASEGT. This CDR3 region has 14 residues. Trimming took 7 bases from V and 4 from J, leaving 16 bases between them. CDR3 amino acids: CASTLDSMGTEAFF. The CDR3 DNA reads as TGTGCCAGCACCTTGGACAGTATGGGCACTGAAGCTTTCTTT.

As regards this clonotype: Being one base from a much bigger clone, this may be a read error. The chain couples TRBV5-1 to TRBJ1-1; the D is unclear. The germline CDR1 and CDR2 sequences are SGHRS and YFSETQ. The CDR3 runs 15 residues. Trimming cost V 4 bases and J 0 bases, with 13 bases left between them. The CDR3 nucleotides read TGCGCCAGCAGCCTGGTGGGGTCCATGAACACTGAAGCTTTCTTT. The encoded protein is CASSLVGSMNTEAFF.

This clonotype was counted many times. The chain is built from TRBV6-5 and TRBJ1-5; D might be TRBD1 (5 bases). The germline V and J ends were trimmed by 0 bases and 5 bases, with 8 bases remaining between them. CDR3 length: 14 amino acids. The germline CDR1 and CDR2 sequences are MNHEY and SVGAGI. CDR3 residues: CASSYSRGDQPQHF. The CDR3 nucleotides read TGTGCCAGCAGTTACTCGAGAGGGGATCAGCCCCAGCATTTT.

The rearrangement uses TRBV18 and TRBJ2-1; 10 nucleotides align to TRBD1. The germline V gene has CDR1 KGHSH and CDR2 LQKENI. V lost 3 bases and J lost 3; bases outside the gene matches: 2. There are 15 residues in the CDR3. The CDR3 DNA reads TGTGCCAGCTCACCCGGGACAGGGGACTACAATGAGCAGTTCTTC. Translated: CASSPGTGDYNEQFF. The entire variable domain, with the rest obtained from reference TRBV18 and TRBJ2-1, is as follows: NAGVMQNPRHLVRRRGQEARLRCSPMKGHSHVYWYRQLPEEGLKFMVYLQKENIIDESGMPKERFSAEFPKEGPSILRIQQVVRGDSAAYFCASSPGTGDYNEQFFGPGTRLTVL.

This clonotype came up many times. This chain joins TRBV7-2 and TRBJ2-1; possible D gene TRBD2, 5 bases. V lost 1 base, J lost 4 bases, and 8 bases lay in between. This CDR3 is built from 14 residues. Germline V CDR1 and CDR2: SGHTA, FQGNSA. This chain's CDR3 is CASSLGTVYNEQFF. The DNA of the CDR3 is TGTGCCAGCAGCTTAGGGACTGTGTACAATGAGCAGTTCTTC. Full variable domain (missing parts from reference TRBV7-2 and TRBJ2-1): GAGVSQSPSNKVTEKGKDVELRCDPISGHTALYWYRQSLGQGLEFLIYFQGNSAPDKSGLPSDRFSAERTGGSVSTLTIQRTQQEDSAVYLCASSLGTVYNEQFFGPGTRLTVL.

This clonotype was detected ten times or more. The rearrangement uses TRBV7-9 and TRBJ2-1; 13 bases are shared with TRBD2. Germline-derived CDR1 and CDR2 are SEHNR and FQNEAQ (reference sequence). CDR3 size: 16 residues. The ends lost 3 bases at V and 9 bases at J; junction bases unmatched: 8. Written as DNA, the CDR3 is TGTGCCAGCAGCTTGGGAGGGACTAGCGGGACTGGTGAGCAGTTCTTC. Translation gives CASSLGGTSGTGEQFF.

This clonotype has a count of ten or more. The chain's CDR3 is CASILSFATRYSTDTQYF. In nucleotides, the CDR3 is TGTGCCAGCATCCTGTCCTTCGCGACCCGATATAGCACAGATACGCAGTATTTT. The genes are TRBV12-3 or TRBV12-4 and TRBJ2-3; the D is unclear. V lost 7 bases to trimming and J lost 0 bases, with 23 bases between them. The CDR3 consists of 18 residues.

This clonotype has at least ten counts. The chain recombines TRBV9 with TRBJ2-7, with D tentatively TRBD2 (5 bases). The germline V gene encodes CDR1 SGDLS and CDR2 YYNGEE. Trimming shortened V by 3 bases and J by 4 bases, and 11 bases separated the two germline ends. CDR3 size: 13 residues. As DNA, the CDR3 is TGTGCCAGCAGCGAGGGAGATAGGTACGAGCAGTACTTC. It codes for CASSEGDRYEQYF.

There are many counts of this clonotype. This chain connects TRBV6-1 to TRBJ2-5; TRBD2 agrees at 10 bases. The V segment lost 6 bases and the J segment 1 base; nucleotides outside the gene matches: 5. Germline CDR1 and CDR2: MNHNS and SASEGT. This CDR3 spans 15 amino acids. The CDR3 is CASRSAGGGQETQYF. The CDR3 DNA follows: TGTGCCAGCAGGTCAGCGGGAGGGGGCCAAGAGACCCAGTACTTC.

This clonotype was counted a few times. The rearrangement uses TRBV24-1 and TRBJ2-1; perhaps D is TRBD1 or TRBD2 (5 bases each). This CDR3 is 15 amino acids long. CDR1 and CDR2 (germline): KGHDR, SFDVKD. V lost 3 bases, J lost 13 bases, and 21 bases lay in between. In DNA, the CDR3 is TGTGCCACCAGTGATCCCGGACCCGGTAGGGACGGACAGTTCTTC. It translates to CATSDPGPGRDGQFF.

This clonotype was counted ten times or more. The chain has TRBV7-9 and TRBJ2-3; D is ambiguous. Germline CDR1 SEHNR, CDR2 FQNEAQ (reference sequence). The CDR3 sequence is 11 residues long. V shed 8 bases and J shed 2 bases, with 5 bases lying between them. The CDR3 bases are TGTGCCAGCGTACTCACAGATACGCAGTATTTT. Protein: CASVLTDTQYF.

With regard to this clonotype: The junction shows a germline mismatch at one end, possibly a read error. The V and J genes are TRBV29-1 and TRBJ1-1; D possibly corresponds to TRBD1 (6 bases). The CDR3 runs 14 residues. The germline gives CDR1 SQVTM, CDR2 ANQGSEA. This CDR3 is CSIVQQGANTEDFF. CDR3 nucleotides: TGCAGCATCGTGCAACAGGGAGCGAACACTGAAGATTTCTTT. The complete variable domain, with remaining parts taken from reference TRBV29-1 and TRBJ1-1, reads SAVISQKPSRDICQRGTSLTIQCQVDSQVTMMFWYRQQPGQSLTLIATANQGSEATYESGFVIDKFPISRPNLTFSTLTVSNMSPEDSSIYLCSIVQQGANTEDFFGQGTRLTVV.

This clonotype was picked up many times. This chain joins TRBV27 and TRBJ1-5; a weak D match, TRBD1 (6 bases). Germline loops: CDR1 MNHEY, CDR2 SMNVEV (reference sequence). This CDR3 spans 14 amino acids. Trimming left V 5 bases short and J 2 bases short, with 10 bases between. CDR3 in amino acids: CASSRDKGNQPQHF. As DNA, the CDR3 is TGTGCCAGCAGTCGGGACAAAGGCAATCAGCCCCAGCATTTT.

In its sample, this clonotype was seen many times. The chain couples TRBV29-1 to TRBJ1-1, with D hard to call. V was cut by 1 base and J by 3 bases, with 9 bases left in between. The length of the CDR3 is 13 residues. CDR1 is SQVTM and CDR2 is ANQGSEA in the germline V gene. The DNA for the CDR3 is TGCAGCGTTGAAGTCGGTTGGGACACTGAAGCTTTCTTT. Translated, it gives CSVEVGWDTEAFF.

This chain connects TRBV20-1 to TRBJ2-6; D gene uncertain. The germline V gene encodes CDR1 DFQATT and CDR2 SNEGSKA (reference sequence). Deletions cut 5 bases from V and 2 bases from J, with 10 bases between. There are 14 residues in the CDR3. The CDR3 loop reads CSALTLAGANVLTF. The CDR3 DNA follows: TGCAGTGCTTTGACCCTCGCTGGGGCCAACGTCCTGACTTTC.

This chain links TRBV6-2 or TRBV6-3 with TRBJ2-2; the D gene is possibly TRBD1 (6 bases). The germline V gene has CDR1 MNHEY and CDR2 SVGEGT. CDR3 length equals 15 residues. Trimming shortened V by 2 bases and J by 5 bases, and 12 bases separated the two germline ends. CDR3 nucleotides: TGTGCCAGCAGTTACCTGGACAGACTTACCGGGGAGCTGTTTTTT. Its translation: CASSYLDRLTGELFF.

This clonotype was picked up many times. This rearrangement joins TRBV29-1 to TRBJ1-1; D remains ambiguous. There are 14 residues in the CDR3. Germline V gene lookup returns CDR1 SQVTM and CDR2 ANQGSEA. V gave up 4 bases and J gave up 1 base, with 13 bases separating them. CDR3 sequence reads: CSVALRVGNTEAFF. CDR3 sequence (DNA): TGCAGCGTTGCCCTCCGGGTTGGGAACACTGAAGCTTTCTTT.

As for this clonotype: Likely a read error: the CDR3 ends without its conserved phenylalanine or tryptophan. V usage is TRBV6-5 and J usage is TRBJ2-7; D may be TRBD1 (6 bases). CDR3 length equals 13 residues. V was clipped by 4 bases and J by 4 bases, with 11 bases between them. Germline CDR1 MNHEY, CDR2 SVGAGI. CDR3 region: CASSSDRRYEQYL. CDR3 DNA: TGTGCCAGCAGTTCTGACAGGAGGTACGAGCAGTACCTC.

The chain couples TRBV6-4 to TRBJ2-3; D might be TRBD2 (5 bases). Germline V gives CDR1 MRHNA, CDR2 SNTAGT. V lost 3 bases and J 2 bases, leaving 12 bases between the germline ends. This CDR3 is built from 15 residues. The DNA of the CDR3 is TGTGCCAGCAGTGAATCAGCGGCAAACACAGATACGCAGTATTTT. Translation: CASSESAANTDTQYF.

This clonotype showed up many times. V usage is TRBV7-9 and J usage is TRBJ2-3; 7 positions agree with TRBD2. The CDR3 sequence is 16 residues long. CDR1 is SEHNR and CDR2 is FQNEAQ in the germline V gene (reference sequence). V trimming: 3 bases; J trimming: 0 bases; junction bases outside the gene matches: 6. In DNA form, the CDR3 reads TGTGCCAGCAGCTTGGGGCTAGCGGAGAGCACAGATACGCAGTATTTT. This encodes CASSLGLAESTDTQYF.

This clonotype showed up many times. This rearrangement joins TRBV3-1 to TRBJ2-1, with D possibly being TRBD1 or TRBD2 (5 bases each). Germline lookup yields CDR1 LGHDT and CDR2 YNNKEL (reference sequence). The length of the CDR3 is 15 residues. With 3 bases removed from V and 4 bases from J, the gap between germline ends came to 13 bases. This CDR3 is CASSQDRGQYNEQFF. In DNA, the CDR3 is TGTGCCAGCAGCCAGGATCGGGGCCAATACAATGAGCAGTTCTTC.